These 16 T cell receptor beta chains originate from one sample sequenced in a study of early T cells in non-severe SARS-CoV-2 infection. TCRdb re-called the 5' RACE reads with MiXCR, one entry per CDR3 protein. The repertoire has about 84,000 distinct CDR3 sequences, about an eighth of them found once; the top ten carry about 2.6%. Sequencing was done on a sample of whole blood. These receptors all stem from an adult who was a healthcare worker with PCR-confirmed SARS-CoV-2 infection or an uninfected control (not recorded which).

There are a few counts of this clonotype. The rearrangement uses TRBV10-3 and TRBJ1-1, with a possible D match to TRBD1 (6 bases). This CDR3 is built from 14 residues. Germline V gene data show CDR1 as ENHRY and CDR2 as SYGVKD. The V end was cut by 3 bases, the J end by 4 bases, with 12 bases between. As DNA, the CDR3 is TGTGCCATCAGTGAAGGGGGTGGATTCACTGAAGCTTTCTTT. Its translation: CAISEGGGFTEAFF.

The table lists this clonotype with a count of one. V gene TRBV7-3 combines with J gene TRBJ2-3; D may match TRBD1 or TRBD2 (6 bases each). The ends were cut back, 2 bases at V and 6 bases at J, with 12 bases in the middle. Germline V gives CDR1 SGHTA, CDR2 FQGTGA. The CDR3 spans 14 residues. In nucleotides, the CDR3 is TGTGCCAGCAGCTTACGGGGGCCCCGGGATACGCAGTATTTT. It yields the protein CASSLRGPRDTQYF.

This clonotype came up a few times. The rearrangement links TRBV7-2 to TRBJ2-7; 11 nucleotides match TRBD1. CDR1 and CDR2 from the germline V gene are SGHTA and FQGNSA. The CDR3 length is 15 residues. J was trimmed by 4 bases and V by 1 base; bases with no gene match: 3. The CDR3 DNA reads TGTGCCAGCAGCTTAGACGGACAGGGGGCGTACGAGCAGTACTTC. Translated: CASSLDGQGAYEQYF. The whole variable domain, remainder taken from reference TRBV7-2 and TRBJ2-7, is GAGVSQSPSNKVTEKGKDVELRCDPISGHTALYWYRQSLGQGLEFLIYFQGNSAPDKSGLPSDRFSAERTGGSVSTLTIQRTQQEDSAVYLCASSLDGQGAYEQYFGPGTRLTVT.

This chain uses TRBV6-5 with TRBJ2-1, with 9 bases fitting TRBD2. J lost 4 bases, V lost 0 bases, and 4 bases had no gene match. The CDR3 runs 16 residues. Germline V lookup: CDR1 MNHEY, CDR2 SVGAGI. CDR3: CASSYSPSGTYNEQFF. CDR3 DNA: TGTGCCAGCAGTTACTCCCCTAGCGGGACATACAATGAGCAGTTCTTC.

This clonotype was counted at least ten times. The chain joins TRBV3-1 to TRBJ2-3; D uncertain. With 6 bases removed from V and 0 bases from J, the gap between germline ends came to 7 bases. The CDR3 has 13 residues. Germline assignment: CDR1 LGHDT and CDR2 YNNKEL (reference sequence). The CDR3 protein is CASSWISTDTQYF. CDR3 nucleotide sequence: TGTGCCAGCAGTTGGATCAGCACAGATACGCAGTATTTT.

This clonotype was observed many times. The chain couples TRBV6-2 or TRBV6-3 to TRBJ2-2; the D is unclear. Germline values: CDR1 MNHEY, CDR2 SVGEGT. The CDR3 has 14 residues. The V and J ends lost 2 bases and 5 bases respectively, with 9 bases between them. The CDR3 DNA reads as TGTGCCAGCAGTTACATCCGGTGGACCGGGGAGCTGTTTTTT. Protein: CASSYIRWTGELFF.

The table lists this clonotype with many counts. V is TRBV20-1 and J is TRBJ1-5; 7 bases line up with TRBD1. After removal of 6 bases from V and 7 bases from J, the junction contained 9 bases not matched to a gene. This CDR3 comprises 13 residues. Germline CDR1 is DFQATT and CDR2 is SNEGSKA (reference sequence). CDR3 in DNA: TGCAGTGCCCCGACAGGGACGGGGCAGCCCCAGCATTTT. Translating it yields CSAPTGTGQPQHF.

This clonotype showed up many times. This sequence joins TRBV18 and TRBJ1-3, with 8 bases matching TRBD1. This CDR3 is 16 amino acids long. Germline lookup yields CDR1 KGHSH and CDR2 LQKENI. The ends lost 5 bases at V and 1 base at J; junction bases unmatched: 7. CDR3 coding DNA: TGTGCCAGCTCAGTTTCGACAGGGGCTTCTGGAAACACCATATATTTT. It codes for CASSVSTGASGNTIYF.

At least ten counts were recorded for this clonotype. V usage is TRBV29-1 and J usage is TRBJ2-1; no definite D call. Per germline, CDR1 SQVTM and CDR2 ANQGSEA. This CDR3 comprises 10 residues. Trimming removed 7 bases from V and 8 bases from J, with 9 bases in between. The CDR3, as DNA: TGCAGCGCCCGGACGGATGAGCAGTTCTTC. Its translation is CSARTDEQFF.

Ten or more counts support this clonotype. The chain employs TRBV6-1 and TRBJ1-3; D uncertain. The V gene's germline CDR1 is MNHNS and CDR2 SASEGT. The ends were cut back, 1 base at V and 0 bases at J, with 7 bases in the middle. This CDR3 comprises 15 residues. CDR3 loop: CASSEGIYSGNTIYF. The CDR3 DNA sequence: TGTGCCAGCAGTGAAGGAATCTACTCTGGAAACACCATATATTTT.

This clonotype appeared many times. The CDR3 sequence is CSVLRDRGGSGELFF. CDR3 bases: TGCAGCGTTCTGAGGGACAGGGGCGGGTCCGGGGAGCTGTTTTTT. The rearrangement links TRBV29-1 to TRBJ2-2; 10 nucleotides agree with TRBD1. The germline V gene has CDR1 SQVTM and CDR2 ANQGSEA. The ends lost 5 bases at V and 6 bases at J; junction bases unmatched: 9. CDR3 length: 15 amino acids.

Many counts were recorded for this clonotype. The J gene is TRBJ1-5, the V gene TRBV6-4; 8 bases align to TRBD1. The junction had 1 base not matched to a gene; V was cut back by 4 bases and J by 2 bases. CDR1 is MRHNA, CDR2 SNTAGT, per germline. The CDR3 has 14 amino acids. Here the CDR3 DNA reads TGTGCCAGCAGTGCGACAGGGGGCAATCAGCCCCAGCATTTT. The encoded protein is CASSATGGNQPQHF.

The gene calls are TRBV4-1 and TRBJ2-5; 8 bases fit TRBD2. Trimming took 3 bases from V and 1 from J; bases not matched to a gene: 4. Looked up from germline, CDR1 is MGHRA and CDR2 is YSYEKL. The CDR3 length is 15 residues. CDR3 sequence reads: CASSQPGGGQETQYF. The CDR3 nucleotides are TGCGCCAGCAGCCAGCCGGGAGGGGGCCAAGAGACCCAGTACTTC.

Only a few counts were recorded for this clonotype. The V and J genes are TRBV13 and TRBJ2-7; D ambiguous. CDR3 length equals 12 residues. V was clipped by 2 bases and J by 4 bases, with 6 bases between them. Germline loops: CDR1 PRHDT, CDR2 FYEKMQ (reference sequence). CDR3 amino acids: CASSLSPYEQYF. In DNA, the CDR3 is TGTGCCAGCAGCTTATCCCCTTACGAGCAGTACTTC.

The chain combines TRBV5-1 with TRBJ2-7; a possible D gene is TRBD1 (5 bases). Germline assignment: CDR1 SGHRS and CDR2 YFSETQ. With 3 bases removed from V and 2 bases from J, the gap between germline ends came to 15 bases. The length of the CDR3 is 15 residues. CDR3 sequence (DNA): TGCGCCAGCAGCTCCCAGGGATCCCCCACCTACGAGCAGTACTTC. As protein: CASSSQGSPTYEQYF.

In its sample, this clonotype was seen many times. The chain has TRBV10-3 and TRBJ2-7, with TRBD1 identical over 7 bases. The CDR3 has 12 amino acids. V dropped 10 bases and J dropped 1; count of bases not matched to a gene: 4. CDR1 is ENHRY and CDR2 is SYGVKD in the germline V gene. The CDR3 coding sequence is TGTGCCACCGGGACAGCATCCTACGAGCAGTACTTC. This encodes CATGTASYEQYF.